These T cell receptor beta chains were read from a single sample in a study of blood T cell repertoires in COVID-19. Measured with immunoSEQ multiplex PCR; TCRdb has only the in-frame clones, and not every one. This sample carries under 60,000 clones, less than 85% of them seen once, and the ten largest clones take approximately 5.3%. The sequenced material came from peripheral blood. The receptors shown here come from a human donor in a cohort sampled during active COVID-19. CDR3s leave out the opening cysteine and the closing phenylalanine or tryptophan.

v_call	j_call	cdr3_aa
TRBV19	TRBJ2-5	ASNWRGGQETQY
TRBV14	TRBJ1-1	ASSQDQNTEAF
TRBV3-1/TRBV3-2	TRBJ1-1	ASSQDRYRGEAF
TRBV10-3	TRBJ1-1	AISTTGSDTEAF
TRBV30	TRBJ1-6	AWTVVQSNSPLH
TRBV2	TRBJ2-1	ASSTQGYNEQF
TRBV7-9	TRBJ2-1	ASSPRAAGTYNEQF
TRBV11-2	TRBJ1-1	ASSRMGGGPEAF
TRBV5-8	TRBJ2-7	ASSWGGTSSYEQY
TRBV2	TRBJ2-5	ASSEGGGLAAETQY
TRBV11-2	TRBJ2-1	ASSLAGGGGNEQF
TRBV4-2	TRBJ1-4	ASSQGTGSATTNEKLF
TRBV6-4	TRBJ2-1	ASSARTGGDEQF
TRBV4-3	TRBJ2-3	ASSQDAGTDTQY
TRBV30	TRBJ2-7	AHSHGQGNYEQY
TRBV19	TRBJ2-7	ASSPQQGKDQY
TRBV5-1	TRBJ2-2	ASSGGYGDNTGELF
TRBV18	TRBJ2-3	ASSRTGGTDTQY
TRBV2	TRBJ1-6	ASSEAQGNNSPLH
TRBV29-1	TRBJ1-1	SVDQGARTEAF
TRBV29-1	TRBJ2-7	SVSPAGPPNGEQY
TRBV7-2	TRBJ1-1	ASSLVFRTGISNTEAF
TRBV21-1	TRBJ1-1	ANPSANGTGTLFNQDTEAF
TRBV6-2/TRBV6-3	TRBJ2-7	ASSSTGTAIYEQY
TRBV24-1	TRBJ2-7	ATSDPSTNSYEQY
TRBV3-1/TRBV3-2	TRBJ2-2	ASKGQTNTGELF
TRBV19	TRBJ1-4	ASRSQGSNEKLF
TRBV19	TRBJ1-5	ASRLRTASNQPQH
TRBV19	TRBJ2-1	ASTQNGGGQF
TRBV4-3	TRBJ2-6	ASSQGSRDRGSGANVLT
TRBV7-2	TRBJ1-2	ASSLTGWSGGYT
TRBV7-8	TRBJ2-7	ASSLDPHGTYEQY
TRBV6-6	TRBJ1-2	ASSNRTGTLYGYT
TRBV2	TRBJ2-7	ASSFLAYEQY
TRBV5-6	TRBJ1-5	ASSFRAGGADQPQH
TRBV6-2/TRBV6-3	TRBJ2-2	ASSRSIGELF
TRBV18	TRBJ1-1	ASSKPGQPFGNTEAF
TRBV20-1	TRBJ2-2	SAWASRELF
TRBV5-1	TRBJ2-7	ASSPLPSTETYSYEQY
TRBV30	TRBJ1-6	AWRTMYGTGANSPLH
TRBV30	TRBJ1-4	AWSSRLLGGEKLF
TRBV7-9	TRBJ1-2	ASSQVGQGYGYT
TRBV10-3	TRBJ1-1	AISEFGQGGTEAF
TRBV6-5	TRBJ2-2	ASHLRGQASGELF
TRBV6-2/TRBV6-3	TRBJ2-3	ASSSSRWTDTQY
TRBV28	TRBJ1-3	ASSTGNGNTIY
TRBV24-1	TRBJ2-1	ATSDSGDEQF
TRBV5-1	TRBJ2-7	ASSSAGTERREQY
TRBV29-1	TRBJ2-2	SVGFPRDREEGAGELF
TRBV7-9	TRBJ2-5	ASSPGLAKETQY
TRBV29-1	TRBJ2-5	SAGQSQETQY
TRBV3-1/TRBV3-2	TRBJ2-5	ASSYERGGLGETQY
TRBV6-5	TRBJ2-3	ASRGRKGVTDTQY
TRBV2	TRBJ2-3	ASNQRDTQY
TRBV5-5	TRBJ2-3	ASRLTGMNTDTQY